The following is a T cell receptor (beta chain) sequence with its context. The TCR beta repertoire was assessed by survey-level immunoSEQ sequencing. Produced via immunoSEQ multiplex PCR; TCRdb's table is partial and in-frame only. The sample records under 55,000 clones, about 92% being singletons. V gave up 1 base and J gave up 0 bases, with 10 bases separating them. Germline-derived CDR1 and CDR2 are SGHAT and FQDESV (reference sequence). This CDR3 region has 16 residues. The V and J genes are TRBV11-1 and TRBJ2-1; the D is unclear. The clonotype originates from a man between 40 and 49 years old with rheumatoid arthritis. The sequenced sample was PBMCs. This CDR3 reads CASSLGSKSSYNEQFF. DNA for the CDR3: TGTGCCAGCAGCTTAGGGTCAAAGAGCTCCTACAATGAGCAGTTCTTC.